A selection of T cell receptor beta chains follows, all from one sample in a study of blood T cell repertoires in COVID-19. Clones were sequenced by immunoSEQ multiplex PCR, and TCRdb holds only the in-frame ones, with some missing. This sample has about 110,000 clones; under 90% occur once, and the top ten carry 13% to 15%. The source material was peripheral blood. The receptors stem from a woman in her sixties with acute or convalescent COVID-19. Each CDR3 is given with its conserved first and last residue. Fields, in order: clone size, V gene, D gene, J gene, CDR3 protein, CDR3 DNA. D genes are given only for firm matches. Clone size appears in some rows only: once, few, many, or a class for an expanded clone.

few	TRBV25-1	.	TRBJ1-3	CASSGHYSGNTIYF	TGTGCCAGCAGTGGGCACTACTCTGGAAACACCATATATTTT
.	TRBV19	TRBD1	TRBJ2-6	CASSGDRGVSGANVLTF	TGTGCCAGTAGTGGGGACAGGGGGGTCTCTGGGGCCAACGTCCTGACTTTC
.	TRBV19	TRBD1	TRBJ2-1	CASSTGNRGDEQFF	TGTGCCAGTAGTACCGGAAACAGGGGGGATGAGCAGTTCTTC
once	TRBV5-4	TRBD2	TRBJ2-1	CASSWGGPGTGSYNEQFF	TGTGCCAGCAGCTGGGGGGGACCCGGGACTGGGTCCTACAATGAGCAGTTCTTC
.	TRBV7-8	.	TRBJ1-2	CASSFEGGYYGYTF	TGTGCCAGCAGCTTCGAAGGGGGTTACTATGGCTACACCTTC
.	TRBV7-8	.	TRBJ1-1	CASSLTGLGVNTEAFF	TGTGCCAGCAGCTTGACAGGTTTAGGAGTAAACACTGAAGCTTTCTTT
.	TRBV12-5	TRBD1	TRBJ1-1	CASGRSGTGDLNTEAFF	TGTGCTAGTGGACGATCCGGGACAGGGGATTTGAACACTGAAGCTTTCTTT
.	TRBV2	.	TRBJ1-1	CASSEGGVRNTEAFF	TGTGCCAGCAGCGAAGGGGGGGTGAGGAACACTGAAGCTTTCTTT
.	TRBV5-4	.	TRBJ2-5	CASSLLARETQYF	TGTGCCAGCAGCTTGCTAGCGAGGGAGACCCAGTACTTC
.	TRBV5-1	.	TRBJ1-1	CASSLKTDTEAFF	TGCGCCAGCAGCTTGAAGACAGACACTGAAGCTTTCTTT
few	TRBV5-4	.	TRBJ1-3	CASSLGQVPGNTIYF	TGTGCCAGCAGCTTGGGTCAGGTTCCTGGAAACACCATATATTTT
few	TRBV30	.	TRBJ1-1	CAWIQYLGNTEAFF	TGTGCCTGGATCCAGTACCTTGGGAACACTGAAGCTTTCTTT
.	TRBV6-1	TRBD1	TRBJ2-7	CASSERRDSRNYYSYEQYF	TGTGCCAGCAGTGAACGAAGGGACAGCCGTAACTATTACTCCTACGAGCAGTACTTC
.	TRBV19	TRBD1	TRBJ2-7	CATSQDRVTNEQYF	TGTGCCACCTCACAGGACAGGGTGACTAACGAGCAGTACTTC
.	TRBV28	TRBD1	TRBJ1-2	CASSDWDRGYGYTF	TGTGCCAGCAGTGATTGGGACAGGGGCTATGGCTACACCTTC
.	TRBV25-1	TRBD2	TRBJ2-2	CASRSTSWAPGELFF	TGTGCCAGCAGGTCGACTAGCTGGGCCCCCGGGGAGCTGTTTTTT
.	TRBV12-3/TRBV12-4	.	TRBJ1-1	CASSPYVEAFF	TGTGCCAGCTCCCCCTATGTTGAAGCTTTCTTT
few	TRBV27	TRBD2	TRBJ2-7	CASSFPGLGNEQYF	TGTGCCAGCAGTTTCCCCGGACTAGGTAACGAGCAGTACTTC
.	TRBV4-1	.	TRBJ2-7	CASSQLGRYEQYF	TGCGCCAGCAGCCAACTGGGGAGGTACGAGCAGTACTTC
.	TRBV7-7	.	TRBJ2-3	CASSLDYNTDTQYF	TGTGCCAGCAGCTTGGACTACAACACAGATACGCAGTATTTT
.	TRBV25-1	.	TRBJ1-4	CASSEYGANEKLFF	TGTGCCAGCAGTGAATACGGAGCTAATGAAAAACTGTTTTTT
many	TRBV5-1	TRBD2	TRBJ2-7	CASSLAGVAEQYF	TGCGCCAGCAGCTTAGCGGGAGTTGCAGAGCAGTACTTC
.	TRBV27	TRBD2	TRBJ2-2	CASSLRGLAGGRGTGELFF	TGTGCCAGCAGTTTACGCGGACTAGCGGGAGGACGGGGCACCGGGGAGCTGTTTTTT
.	TRBV3-1/TRBV3-2	TRBD1	TRBJ1-3	CASSQTTGGPSGNTIYF	TGTGCCAGCAGCCAAACGACAGGGGGCCCCTCCGGAAACACCATATATTTT
once	TRBV6-1	TRBD1	TRBJ1-4	CASSEGTANEKLFF	TGTGCCAGCAGTGAGGGGACAGCTAATGAAAAACTGTTTTTT
.	TRBV6-5	.	TRBJ2-7	CASSPRVMSYEQYF	TGTGCCAGCAGCCCCAGGGTAATGTCCTACGAGCAGTACTTC
once	TRBV12-5	.	TRBJ2-1	CASGGASAVEQFF	TGTGCTAGTGGTGGGGCGAGTGCGGTTGAGCAGTTCTTC
once	TRBV3-1/TRBV3-2	.	TRBJ2-5	CASSQVRAGTGETQYF	TGTGCCAGCAGCCAAGTGCGAGCGGGTACTGGAGAGACCCAGTACTTC
.	TRBV6-1	.	TRBJ2-3	CASSESPSADTQYF	TGTGCCAGCAGTGAATCCCCCAGTGCAGATACGCAGTATTTT
.	TRBV4-1	.	TRBJ2-5	CASSSAPRETQYF	TGCGCCAGCAGCTCGGCCCCGAGGGAGACCCAGTACTTC
.	TRBV7-8	TRBD2	TRBJ2-7	CASSSWTRFYEQYF	TGTGCCAGCAGCTCGTGGACTAGATTCTACGAGCAGTACTTC
once	TRBV5-1	TRBD2	TRBJ2-7	CASNPLAGGNEQYF	TGCGCCAGCAACCCACTAGCGGGAGGGAACGAGCAGTACTTC
.	TRBV13	.	TRBJ2-2	CASSRTTGELFF	TGTGCCAGCAGTCGAACAACCGGGGAGCTGTTTTTT
few	TRBV27	.	TRBJ2-5	CASSRGLGFMTQYF	TGTGCCAGCAGTCGGGGACTGGGGTTCATGACCCAGTACTTC
once	TRBV11-3	.	TRBJ2-1	CASSPRTDEQFF	TGTGCCAGCAGCCCCCGGACTGATGAGCAGTTCTTC
.	TRBV6-5	TRBD1	TRBJ2-7	CASSPQGARVYEQYF	TGTGCCAGCAGTCCACAGGGGGCGCGAGTATACGAGCAGTACTTC
few	TRBV4-1	.	TRBJ1-3	CASSRTGGRSGNTIYF	TGCGCCAGCAGCCGCACTGGGGGCCGCTCTGGAAACACCATATATTTT
once	TRBV18	.	TRBJ2-5	CASSPESQETQYF	TGTGCCAGCTCACCAGAGAGTCAAGAGACCCAGTACTTC
.	TRBV5-1	TRBD1	TRBJ1-3	CASRTTGTAGNTIYF	TGCGCCAGCAGAACGACAGGGACCGCTGGAAACACCATATATTTT
.	TRBV10-2	.	TRBJ1-1	CASSVARDTEAFF	TGCGCCAGCAGTGTCGCCAGGGACACTGAAGCTTTCTTT
.	TRBV28	.	TRBJ1-4	CASIPSGGLSTNEKLFF	TGTGCCAGCATCCCCTCGGGGGGCCTTTCAACTAATGAAAAACTGTTTTTT
.	TRBV19	TRBD1	TRBJ2-7	CASSPQTGASYEQYF	TGTGCCAGTAGTCCCCAGACAGGGGCCAGCTACGAGCAGTACTTC
.	TRBV24-1	TRBD2	TRBJ2-5	CATSDPRGAESQETQYF	TGTGCCACCAGTGACCCGCGGGGGGCAGAATCCCAAGAGACCCAGTACTTC
.	TRBV5-4	.	TRBJ1-4	CASSLGGATNEKLFF	TGTGCCAGCAGCTTAGGGGGAGCGACTAATGAAAAACTGTTTTTT
.	TRBV27	TRBD1	TRBJ1-1	CASSPQGRTEAFF	TGTGCCAGCAGTCCACAGGGGCGCACTGAAGCTTTCTTT
.	TRBV2	TRBD1	TRBJ2-4	CASSEASWGQNIQYF	TGTGCCAGCAGTGAAGCTTCCTGGGGACAGAACATTCAGTACTTC
.	TRBV18	TRBD1	TRBJ2-1	CASSVGDRGVSEQFF	TGTGCCAGCTCGGTAGGGGACAGGGGAGTCAGTGAGCAGTTCTTC
.	TRBV5-5	.	TRBJ1-3	CASSPDSSGNTIYF	TGTGCCAGCAGCCCGGACAGCTCTGGAAACACCATATATTTT
.	TRBV25-1	TRBD1	TRBJ1-1	CASSEGTGETEAFF	TGTGCCAGCAGTGAGGGGACAGGGGAAACTGAAGCTTTCTTT
.	TRBV28	.	TRBJ1-5	CASSFSLGPQHF	TGTGCCAGCAGTTTTTCCCTAGGGCCCCAGCATTTT
.	TRBV15	.	TRBJ2-1	CATSIETGDEQFF	TGTGCCACCAGCATTGAGACGGGGGATGAGCAGTTCTTC
once	TRBV3-1/TRBV3-2	.	TRBJ1-5	CASSQTKVSGQPQHF	TGTGCCAGCAGCCAAACGAAAGTATCGGGGCAGCCCCAGCATTTT
.	TRBV7-8	.	TRBJ1-5	CASSPTGGRLGNQPQHF	TGTGCCAGCAGCCCGACGGGAGGGCGTTTGGGCAATCAGCCCCAGCATTTT
few	TRBV2	.	TRBJ2-7	CASSGLSYEQYF	TGTGCCAGCAGCGGACTATCCTACGAGCAGTACTTC
.	TRBV6-1	.	TRBJ2-4	CASSEREDQLAKNIQYF	TGTGCCAGCAGTGAACGGGAAGACCAGCTAGCCAAAAACATTCAGTACTTC